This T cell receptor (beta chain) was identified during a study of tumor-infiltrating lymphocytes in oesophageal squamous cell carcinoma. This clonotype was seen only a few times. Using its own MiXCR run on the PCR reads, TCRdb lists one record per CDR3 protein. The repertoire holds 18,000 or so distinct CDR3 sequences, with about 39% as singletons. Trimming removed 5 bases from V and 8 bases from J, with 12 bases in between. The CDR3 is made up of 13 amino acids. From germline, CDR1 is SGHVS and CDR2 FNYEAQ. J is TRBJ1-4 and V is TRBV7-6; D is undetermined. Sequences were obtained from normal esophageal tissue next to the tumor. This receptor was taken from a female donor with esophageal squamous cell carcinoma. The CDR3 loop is CASSGDPGEKLFF. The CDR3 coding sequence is TGTGCCAGCAGCGGAGACCCGGGGGAAAAACTGTTTTTT.